A single sample is the source of the 23 T cell receptor beta chains below, sequenced in a study of blood T cells in healthy people across ages. The second PCR ran about 6 to 12 cycles with a sample-barcoded 5' primer and J-beta primers. MiXCR was run by TCRdb on the 5' RACE reads, yielding one entry per CDR3 protein. The repertoire holds approximately 800,000 distinct CDR3 sequences, with 35% to 40% as singletons. The sample was blood. Every receptor here comes from a man aged 18-30 years in good health.

This clonotype was recorded a few times. J is TRBJ1-1 and V is TRBV12-3 or TRBV12-4, with a possible D match to TRBD1 (6 bases). The germline V and J ends were trimmed by 6 bases and 0 bases, with 20 bases remaining between them. The CDR3 sequence is 17 residues long. DNA for the CDR3: TGTGCCAGCAGCCCGCGGGGTCCCAGGGGCCTGAACACTGAAGCTTTCTTT. This codes for CASSPRGPRGLNTEAFF.

CDR3 sequence reads: CASSPGGQKGRGYTF. The CDR3 DNA sequence: TGTGCCAGCAGCCCGGGGGGACAGAAAGGTCGTGGCTACACCTTC. This sequence joins TRBV5-4 and TRBJ1-2; 7 bases line up with TRBD1. Germline CDR1 reads SGHNT; CDR2 reads YYREEE (reference sequence). The CDR3 is 15 amino acids. Losses at the gene ends were 4 bases for V and 7 bases for J; bases not matched to a gene: 13.

The chain uses TRBV4-3 and TRBJ2-3, with D tentatively TRBD1 (6 bases). CDR1 is LGHNA, CDR2 YSLEER, per germline. The V end lost 0 bases, the J end lost 3 bases, and 13 bases lay between the germline ends. The CDR3 is made up of 16 amino acids. The CDR3 loop reads CASSQEWGLGTDTQYF. Here the CDR3 DNA reads TGCGCCAGCAGCCAAGAGTGGGGGCTGGGGACAGATACGCAGTATTTT.

A word on this clonotype: With a much larger clone just one base away, this may be a read error. This chain uses TRBV15 with TRBJ2-5, with 7 nucleotides matching TRBD1. The CDR3 sequence is 17 residues long. The germline V gene encodes CDR1 LNHNV and CDR2 YYDKDF (reference sequence). CDR3 DNA: TGTGCCACCAGCAGAGATGTGTCAGGGGGTTTCGGAGAGACCCTGTACTTC. It translates to CATSRDVSGGFGETLYF.

CDR3 protein: CASSTRTGEIETQFF. The CDR3 bases are TGTGCCAGCAGCACCCGGACAGGGGAGATAGAGACCCAGTTCTTC. The V gene is TRBV9, the J gene TRBJ2-1; 9 positions match TRBD1. V was clipped by 4 bases and J by 13 bases; unmatched bases: 15. Germline V gives CDR1 SGDLS, CDR2 YYNGEE. The CDR3 has 15 residues.

The chain employs TRBV7-9 and TRBJ2-1, with 8 bases that match TRBD2. The CDR3 extends over 20 amino acids. Per germline, CDR1 SEHNR and CDR2 FQNEAQ (reference sequence). V gave up 1 base and J gave up 0 bases; unmatched junction bases: 14. The CDR3 loop reads CASSLGRSTSAKSSYNEQFF. CDR3 coding DNA: TGTGCCAGCAGCTTAGGACGGTCGACTAGCGCTAAGAGCTCCTACAATGAGCAGTTCTTC.

A few counts support this clonotype. The chain is built from TRBV6-5 and TRBJ1-2; possible D gene TRBD1, 5 bases. Germline assignment: CDR1 MNHEY and CDR2 SVGAGI. The CDR3 totals 12 residues. V lost 4 bases to trimming and J lost 4 bases, with 7 bases between them. The CDR3 loop reads CASSWDGYGYTF. CDR3 DNA sequence: TGTGCCAGCAGTTGGGACGGCTATGGCTACACCTTC.

This sequence joins TRBV4-3 and TRBJ1-2, with 8 bases matching TRBD1. J gave up 8 bases and V 0 bases, and 17 bases lay outside the gene matches. Germline-derived CDR1 and CDR2 are LGHNA and YSLEER. CDR3 length: 18 amino acids. The CDR3 is CASSQDPSVGTGGWGYTF. CDR3 coding DNA: TGCGCCAGCAGCCAAGATCCTTCAGTTGGTACAGGGGGTTGGGGCTACACCTTC.

V and J are TRBV6-1 and TRBJ1-1; D gene uncertain. Per germline, CDR1 MNHNS and CDR2 SASEGT. Trimming took off 7 bases at V and 10 bases at J, with 16 bases between the two ends. CDR3 length equals 12 residues. DNA for the CDR3: TGTGCCAGCACCCTGAACTGGGTGTCAGCTTTCTTT. This encodes CASTLNWVSAFF.

This clonotype was detected a few times. This chain links TRBV20-1 with TRBJ1-4; D is perhaps TRBD1 (6 bases). The CDR3 length is 14 residues. Germline CDR1 DFQATT, CDR2 SNEGSKA (reference sequence). The germline V and J ends were trimmed by 3 bases and 6 bases, with 14 bases remaining between them. In nucleotides, the CDR3 is TGCAGTGCTAGGAGGGCAGGGGAGGATGAAAAACTGTTTTTT. Encoded protein: CSARRAGEDEKLFF.

The chain carries TRBV4-2 and TRBJ2-5; D remains ambiguous. The CDR3 is 15 residues long. The ends were cut back, 0 bases at V and 11 bases at J, with 19 bases in the middle. The germline gives CDR1 LGHNA, CDR2 YNFKEQ. The CDR3 sequence is CASSQEGRRVTEQYF. In DNA, the CDR3 is TGTGCCAGCAGCCAAGAAGGACGTAGGGTTACTGAGCAGTACTTC.

This clonotype was seen a handful of times. V usage is TRBV7-9 and J usage is TRBJ2-3, with D perhaps TRBD1 (6 bases). The ends were cut back, 2 bases at V and 2 bases at J, with 11 bases in the middle. The germline V gene has CDR1 SEHNR and CDR2 FQNEAQ (reference sequence). This CDR3 region has 15 residues. CDR3 residues: CASSLFRQATDTQYF. DNA for the CDR3: TGTGCCAGCAGCTTATTCAGACAGGCCACAGATACGCAGTATTTT.

The genes are TRBV7-9 and TRBJ1-5; 11 positions agree with TRBD1. Germline V CDR1 and CDR2: SEHNR, FQNEAQ (reference sequence). The V segment lost 5 bases and the J segment 6 bases; nucleotides outside the gene matches: 12. This CDR3 has 17 amino acids. In nucleotides, the CDR3 is TGTGCCAGCAGCCTCGTCCCGGGACAGGGGGATGGTCAGCCCCAGCATTTT. Amino acid sequence: CASSLVPGQGDGQPQHF.

This clonotype came up a few times. The V call is TRBV5-1, the J call TRBJ1-1, with a tentative D call TRBD1 (6 bases). This CDR3 has 14 amino acids. Per the germline V gene, CDR1 is SGHRS and CDR2 is YFSETQ. V gave up 4 bases and J gave up 3 bases, with 13 bases separating them. The DNA of the CDR3 is TGCGCCAGCAGCCTAGGGCGGGGGCACACTGAAGCTTTCTTT. Its translation is CASSLGRGHTEAFF.

A remark on this clonotype: The conserved phenylalanine or tryptophan is not found at the CDR3 terminus, so this likely reflects a read error. V is TRBV4-2 and J is TRBJ2-3; D remains ambiguous. In germline, CDR1 is LGHNA, CDR2 YNFKEQ. The CDR3 is made up of 15 amino acids. V lost 1 base and J 0 bases, leaving 8 bases between the germline ends. CDR3 protein: CASSQAGDSTDTQYY. DNA of the CDR3: TGTGCCAGCAGCCAAGCCGGCGATAGCACAGATACGCAGTATTAT.

This chain connects TRBV29-1 to TRBJ2-3, with TRBD1 identical over 8 bases. The germline V gene encodes CDR1 SQVTM and CDR2 ANQGSEA. There are 15 residues in the CDR3. J gave up 5 bases and V 6 bases, and 13 bases lay outside the gene matches. The DNA of the CDR3 is TGCAGCGTCGCTGGTCGATCAGGGGGCATAGATACGCAGTATTTT. Its protein product is CSVAGRSGGIDTQYF.

The chain combines TRBV6-5 with TRBJ2-5; D gene uncertain. Germline V gene sequence: CDR1 MNHEY, CDR2 SVGAGI. CDR3 size: 15 residues. V was trimmed by 0 bases and J by 2 bases, leaving 10 bases between them. The CDR3 DNA sequence: TGTGCCAGCAGTTACTCGACTGGGTTGCAAGAGACCCAGTACTTC. It encodes CASSYSTGLQETQYF.

The rearrangement joins TRBV7-8 to TRBJ2-2; 7 bases align to TRBD1. V lost 4 bases and J lost 2; bases outside the gene matches: 16. Germline V gives CDR1 SGHVS, CDR2 FQNEAQ. The CDR3 runs 19 residues. In DNA, the CDR3 is TGTGCCAGCAGCTCGACACCGCAAAACCACAGGGGAAACACCGGGGAGCTGTTTTTT. Residues: CASSSTPQNHRGNTGELFF. Together with reference TRBV7-8 and TRBJ2-2, the CDR3 gives the full variable domain: GAGVSQSPRYKVAKRGQDVALRCDPISGHVSLFWYQQALGQGPEFLTYFQNEAQLDKSGLPSDRFFAERPEGSVSTLKIQRTQQEDSAVYLCASSSTPQNHRGNTGELFFGEGSRLTVL.

This clonotype was observed a few times. J is TRBJ1-4 and V is TRBV14; a weak D match, TRBD1 (5 bases). The CDR3 loop spans 17 amino acids. V lost 2 bases and J lost 1, with 14 bases in between. Germline V gene lookup returns CDR1 SGHDN and CDR2 FVKESK. The CDR3 loop is CASSQFRVQGTNEKLFF. In nucleotides, the CDR3 is TGTGCCAGCAGCCAATTTCGGGTGCAGGGAACTAATGAAAAACTGTTTTTT.

Regarding this clonotype: With a much larger clone just one base away, this may be a read error. This rearrangement joins TRBV27 to TRBJ2-2; D unclear. The germline CDR1 and CDR2 sequences are MNHEY and SMNVEV (reference sequence). Trimming stripped 6 bases from V and 2 bases from J, with 4 bases between. CDR3 length: 12 amino acids. The CDR3: CASRFNTGELFF. The CDR3 DNA reads TGTGCCAGCAGGTTTAACACCGGGGAGCTGTTTTTT.

This clonotype was detected many times. This chain uses TRBV6-5 with TRBJ2-5; D gene ambiguous. Per germline, CDR1 MNHEY and CDR2 SVGAGI. Trimming stripped 2 bases from V and 7 bases from J, with 5 bases between. CDR3 length equals 11 residues. The CDR3 spells CASSYSRTQYF. The CDR3 nucleotides read TGTGCCAGCAGTTACAGTCGGACCCAGTACTTC.

The J gene is TRBJ2-1, the V gene TRBV20-1; D gene unclear. The V gene lost 1 base and the J gene lost 14 bases, with 18 bases spanning the gap. The CDR3 extends over 13 amino acids. Per the germline V gene, CDR1 is DFQATT and CDR2 is SNEGSKA (reference sequence). The CDR3 sequence: CSARGTPSVGEFF. The CDR3 bases are TGCAGTGCTAGAGGCACTCCGTCAGTCGGCGAGTTCTTC.

This clonotype was detected ten times or more. The V call is TRBV2, the J call TRBJ2-7, with D tentatively TRBD1 (5 bases). The CDR3 sequence is 13 residues long. The germline CDR1 and CDR2 sequences are SNHLY and FYNNEI. V lost 3 bases and J lost 4, with 10 bases in between. This CDR3 reads CASSDPDSYEQYF. The CDR3 bases are TGTGCCAGCAGTGATCCCGACAGTTACGAGCAGTACTTC.